One and the same sample provided the 20 T cell receptor beta chains below, sequenced in a study of Ad26.COV2.S vaccination and SARS-CoV-2 variants. Produced via immunoSEQ multiplex PCR; TCRdb's table is partial and in-frame only. The sample records about half a million clones, nearly 90% being singletons. The treatment was: roughly 20 received Ad26.COV2.S at low or high dose, single or two shots; 5 received placebo; per-sample allocation not given. At day 63 after the first vaccine or placebo injection, samples were drawn. Sequencing used peripheral blood, obtained in a trial of Ad26.COV2.S vaccine versus placebo. These receptors were taken from a person between 18 and 59 years old who received the Ad26.COV2.S COVID-19 vaccine or a placebo.

The genes are TRBV7-8 and TRBJ2-5, with D possibly matching TRBD1 (6 bases). CDR1 and CDR2 from the germline V gene are SGHVS and FQNEAQ. V was clipped by 3 bases and J by 4 bases, with 18 bases between them. The CDR3 is made up of 16 amino acids. The CDR3 sequence: CASSLSGPGRGETQYF. CDR3 bases: TGTGCCAGCAGCTTGTCCGGACCCGGCAGGGGAGAGACCCAGTACTTC. Full variable domain (outside the CDR3, taken from reference TRBV7-8 and TRBJ2-5): GAGVSQSPRYKVAKRGQDVALRCDPISGHVSLFWYQQALGQGPEFLTYFQNEAQLDKSGLPSDRFFAERPEGSVSTLKIQRTQQEDSAVYLCASSLSGPGRGETQYFGPGTRLLVL.

This clone was seen once. The J gene is TRBJ1-2, the V gene TRBV7-9; TRBD1 matches 11 bases. Losses at the gene ends were 5 bases for V and 8 bases for J; bases not matched to a gene: 7. This CDR3 is 14 amino acids long. Germline V gene lookup returns CDR1 SEHNR and CDR2 FQNEAQ (reference sequence). CDR3 nucleotides: TGTGCCAGCAGCAATGGACAGGGGGCTCGGGGCTACACCTTC. It yields the protein CASSNGQGARGYTF. The variable domain in full, with the rest retrieved from reference TRBV7-9 and TRBJ1-2, is DTGVSQNPRHKITKRGQNVTFRCDPISEHNRLYWYRQTLGQGPEFLTYFQNEAQLEKSRLLSDRFSAERPKGSFSTLEIQRTEQGDSAMYLCASSNGQGARGYTFGSGTRLTVV.

This chain joins TRBV5-1 and TRBJ2-2; D gene unclear. The germline V and J ends were trimmed by 0 bases and 1 base, with 10 bases remaining between them. Germline lookup yields CDR1 SGHRS and CDR2 YFSETQ. This CDR3 region has 16 residues. CDR3 nucleotides: TGCGCCAGCAGCTTGGAGTCTCGCGGGAACACCGGGGAGCTGTTTTTT. The encoded protein is CASSLESRGNTGELFF.

The gene calls are TRBV18 and TRBJ1-2, with 9 positions matching TRBD1. The CDR3 has 14 residues. Per germline, CDR1 KGHSH and CDR2 LQKENI. With 2 bases clipped from V and 5 bases from J, the junction kept 3 bases outside the gene matches. The CDR3 reads CASSPSGQGYGYTF. In DNA, the CDR3 is TGTGCCAGCTCACCATCGGGACAGGGTTATGGCTACACCTTC.

To note about this clone: Just one base apart from a much larger clone, this may be a read error. The V and J genes are TRBV25-1 and TRBJ1-2, with TRBD1 identical over 7 bases. V lost 2 bases to trimming and J lost 4 bases; unmatched junction nucleotides: 4. CDR3 length equals 14 residues. Germline V gives CDR1 MGHDK, CDR2 SYGVNS. CDR3 sequence (DNA): TGTGCCAGCAGTGAAACAGGGGAGGGCTATGGCTACACCTTC. Encoded protein: CASSETGEGYGYTF.

In DNA, the CDR3 is TGTGCCAGCAGCCCCGCCGGCTTGGACAGAGTGAACACCGGGGAGCTGTTTTTT. This encodes CASSPAGLDRVNTGELFF. The rearrangement links TRBV7-8 to TRBJ2-2, with a tentative D call TRBD1 (6 bases). The CDR3 is 18 residues long. Germline CDR1 is SGHVS and CDR2 is FQNEAQ. V was cut by 5 bases and J by 1 base, with 20 bases left in between.

The chain carries TRBV4-3 and TRBJ2-7, with D possibly being TRBD1 (6 bases). CDR3 size: 16 residues. Germline V gene sequence: CDR1 LGHNA, CDR2 YSLEER. V was pared by 0 bases and J by 2 bases, with 14 bases between. The CDR3 DNA reads as TGCGCCAGCAGCCAAGATCGAGGGGGATCCCCCTACGAGCAGTACTTC. The encoded protein is CASSQDRGGSPYEQYF.

This clone was recorded once. The rearrangement joins TRBV7-2 to TRBJ2-1; D remains unclear. In germline, CDR1 is SGHTA, CDR2 FQGNSA. This CDR3 comprises 15 residues. V was clipped by 1 base and J by 0 bases, with 7 bases between them. The CDR3 nucleotides read TGTGCCAGCAGCTTAGGCCTTATCTCCTACAATGAGCAGTTCTTC. Protein sequence: CASSLGLISYNEQFF.

The chain links TRBV5-6 to TRBJ1-3, with a possible D match to TRBD1 (5 bases). This CDR3 comprises 14 residues. Germline CDR1 SGHDT, CDR2 YYEEEE. Between the trimmed V and J ends, which lost 1 base and 2 bases, there was a span of 7 bases. This CDR3 reads CASSLWGAGNTIYF. As DNA, the CDR3 is TGTGCCAGCAGCTTGTGGGGGGCTGGAAACACCATATATTTT.

This sequence joins TRBV6-6 and TRBJ1-4, with a weak D call TRBD1 (6 bases). The CDR3 sequence is 14 residues long. The ends were cut back, 5 bases at V and 4 bases at J, with 11 bases in the middle. Germline V gene lookup returns CDR1 MNHNY and CDR2 SVGAGI (reference sequence). CDR3 coding DNA: TGTGCCAGCAGTCCACAGGGAGTTAATGAAAAACTGTTTTTT. Protein sequence: CASSPQGVNEKLFF.

The gene calls are TRBV19 and TRBJ1-5, with D maybe TRBD1 (5 bases). Germline loops: CDR1 LNHDA, CDR2 SQIVND (reference sequence). Trimming took 4 bases from V and 1 from J, leaving 14 bases between them. The CDR3 length is 16 residues. CDR3 in DNA: TGTGCCAGTAGTAGCAGGGTATCACGGAGCAATCAGCCCCAGCATTTT. Its translation: CASSSRVSRSNQPQHF.

A note on this clone: Distinct nucleotide sequences in the sample also encode this CDR3. The V gene is TRBV7-9, the J gene TRBJ2-5, with unresolved D. Germline CDR1 and CDR2: SEHNR and FQNEAQ (reference sequence). The CDR3 totals 11 residues. V gave up 1 base and J gave up 4 bases, with 1 base separating them. The CDR3 DNA reads as TGTGCCAGCAGCTTAGTAGAGACCCAGTACTTC. Translating it yields CASSLVETQYF.

This sequence joins TRBV12-3 or TRBV12-4 and TRBJ1-2, with D possibly being TRBD1 (5 bases). The CDR3 loop spans 13 amino acids. V was shortened by 3 bases and J by 7 bases, with 12 bases between the two germline ends. Here the CDR3 DNA reads TGTGCCAGCAGTTTCGGGGCATTGGGTGGCTACACCTTC. It codes for CASSFGALGGYTF.

This chain uses TRBV6-5 with TRBJ2-7; D may be TRBD1 (6 bases). This CDR3 is built from 13 residues. Per germline, CDR1 MNHEY and CDR2 SVGAGI. Trimming stripped 9 bases from V and 2 bases from J, with 14 bases between. The CDR3: CASRTGITYEQYF. In DNA form, the CDR3 reads TGTGCCAGTCGAACAGGGATCACCTACGAGCAGTACTTC.

V and J are TRBV6-5 and TRBJ2-7; the D is unclear. Trimming removed 6 bases at V and 5 bases at J, with 14 bases between. Germline V gives CDR1 MNHEY, CDR2 SVGAGI. The CDR3 sequence is 13 residues long. In DNA form, the CDR3 reads TGTGCCAGCAGGGGGATTGGGTACCACGAGCAGTACTTC. Protein: CASRGIGYHEQYF.

The chain combines TRBV7-9 with TRBJ2-2; D may be TRBD1 (5 bases). Germline V gene lookup returns CDR1 SEHNR and CDR2 FQNEAQ (reference sequence). V lost 2 bases, J lost 7 bases, and 17 bases lay in between. The CDR3 covers 16 residues. CDR3 sequence: CASSLRIGAVIGELFF. For the CDR3, the DNA is TGTGCCAGCAGCTTACGGATAGGGGCGGTGATCGGGGAGCTGTTTTTT.

The chain carries TRBV14 and TRBJ1-4; D is ambiguous. Germline CDR1 is SGHDN and CDR2 is FVKESK. The V gene lost 0 bases and the J gene lost 8 bases, with 7 bases spanning the gap. There are 13 residues in the CDR3. As DNA, the CDR3 is TGTGCCAGCAGCCAAGATTTAGCAGAAAAACTGTTTTTT. The encoded protein is CASSQDLAEKLFF.

This sequence joins TRBV15 and TRBJ1-2, with TRBD1 as a possible D gene (6 bases). V lost 1 base, J lost 5 bases, and 14 bases lay in between. Germline V CDR1 and CDR2: LNHNV, YYDKDF (reference sequence). The CDR3 extends over 15 amino acids. CDR3 amino acids: CATSRVRQEPYGYTF. CDR3 in DNA: TGTGCCACCAGCAGAGTCCGACAGGAGCCTTATGGCTACACCTTC.

A word on this clone: Distinct nucleotide sequences in the sample also encode this CDR3. The CDR3 sequence is CASRTGDTGELFF. DNA of the CDR3: TGTGCCAGCAGGACGGGGGACACCGGGGAGCTGTTTTTT. V gene TRBV6-5 combines with J gene TRBJ2-2; maybe TRBD2 (6 bases). This CDR3 has 13 amino acids. Germline lookup yields CDR1 MNHEY and CDR2 SVGAGI. With 6 bases removed from V and 3 bases from J, the gap between germline ends came to 8 bases.

This chain uses TRBV7-3 with TRBJ2-7; D is perhaps TRBD1 (6 bases). CDR1 is SGHTA, CDR2 FQGTGA, per germline. V lost 5 bases and J 1 base, leaving 12 bases between the germline ends. The CDR3 contains 14 residues. The CDR3 is CASSATGKSYEQYF. DNA of the CDR3: TGTGCCAGCAGCGCCACAGGGAAGTCCTACGAGCAGTACTTC.